This is a list of T cell receptor beta chains from one sample in a study of PD-1 blockade in classical Hodgkin lymphoma. Sequencing was performed with immunoSEQ multiplex PCR; in TCRdb, only in-frame clones are kept and a portion is missing. Of more than 20,000 clones in the sample, around 68% were seen once. The source material was CD4+ T cells from blood, sampled before the fourth cycle of nivolumab. The receptors were sampled from a human donor with classical Hodgkin lymphoma. CDR3s include the opening cysteine and the closing phenylalanine or tryptophan. D genes are given only for firm matches. Size is omitted from some rows. Given values are once, few, many or a class for expanded clones.

J | V | D | size | DNA | CDR3
TRBJ1-2 | TRBV2 | . | few | TGTGCCAGCAGGACGGGATCCAACTATGGCTACACCTTC | CASRTGSNYGYTF
TRBJ2-3 | TRBV2 | . | . | TGTGCCAGCAAAGGGCCGACCCGAGTTCTAGGAGGCCATAAACTCACAGATACGCAGTATTTT | CASKGPTRVLGGHKLTDTQYF
TRBJ2-2 | TRBV6-4 | TRBD2 | few | TGTGCCAGCAGGACTAGCGGGGAAACCGGGGAGCTGTTTTTT | CASRTSGETGELFF
TRBJ1-3 | TRBV4-3 | . | few | TGCGCCAGCAGCCAAGATTGGGGATTCTCTGGAAACACCATATATTTT | CASSQDWGFSGNTIYF
TRBJ2-7 | TRBV2 | . | once | TGTGCCAGCAGTGCTTACAAGATCTCCTACGAGCAGTACTTC | CASSAYKISYEQYF
TRBJ1-2 | TRBV6-6 | . | . | TGTGCCAGCAGTTTCCGGGGAATAGGCTATGGCTACACCTTC | CASSFRGIGYGYTF
TRBJ1-5 | TRBV4-2 | . | . | TGTGCCAGCAGCGGGCAGAATAGCAATCAGCCCCAGCATTTT | CASSGQNSNQPQHF
TRBJ1-1 | TRBV18 | . | . | TGTGCCAGCTCACCACCGCTGGGCTCTTACCCCGAAGCTTTCTTT | CASSPPLGSYPEAFF
TRBJ2-1 | TRBV2 | TRBD2 | . | TGTGCCAGCAGTCCAGGACTAGCCTTTTTCAATGAGCAGTTCTTC | CASSPGLAFFNEQFF
TRBJ2-6 | TRBV4-1 | . | . | TGCGCCAGCAGCCTCGGAGGGACCTCTGGGGCCAACGTCCTGACTTTC | CASSLGGTSGANVLTF